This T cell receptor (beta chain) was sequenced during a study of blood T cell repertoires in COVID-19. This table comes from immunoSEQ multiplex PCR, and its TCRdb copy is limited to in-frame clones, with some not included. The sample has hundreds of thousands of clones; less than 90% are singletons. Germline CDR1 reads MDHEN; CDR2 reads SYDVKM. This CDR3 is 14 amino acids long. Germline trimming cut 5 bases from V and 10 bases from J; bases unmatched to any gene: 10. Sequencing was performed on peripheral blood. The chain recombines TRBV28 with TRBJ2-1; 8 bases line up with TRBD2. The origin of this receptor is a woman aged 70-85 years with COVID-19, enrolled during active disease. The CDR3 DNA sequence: TGTGCCAGCAGTCCCACCGGGGGGGGACGGGAGCAGTTCTTC. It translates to CASSPTGGGREQFF.